Following are 4 T cell receptor beta chains from one sample sequenced in a study of T cell therapy after organ transplantation (dated by TCRdb to about 2019). Taken with the paper, the label for time point translates to: before start of T cell therapy. The antigens these receptors bind are not known. The library was made by the immunoSEQ multiplex PCR assay. Entries here come from immuneACCESS through TCRdb and include only in-frame sequences with V and J called. Some clones fail to appear in such tables; in the studies checked, an unresolved V gene covers under half of the shortfall, and the cause of the remainder is unknown. Present in this sample are 2,000 to 2,500 clones, 91% of which were seen just once. Roughly 18% of the sample rests with the top ten. Sequenced here: CD8+ T cells from blood, sampled before autologous CMV-specific T cell therapy. The receptors here all came from a human patient who had received a solid organ transplant and had CMV disease.

The chain carries TRBV6-5 and TRBJ2-7; no definite D call. Germline CDR1 reads MNHEY; CDR2 reads SVGAGI. The CDR3 has 13 amino acids. Trimming took off 4 bases at V and 2 bases at J, with 9 bases between the two ends. CDR3 coding DNA: TGTGCCAGCAGTTCTGGACCGACCTACGAGCAGTACTTC. It encodes CASSSGPTYEQYF.

This chain connects TRBV2 to TRBJ2-7; 11 nucleotides line up with TRBD1. Germline V gives CDR1 SNHLY, CDR2 FYNNEI. The CDR3 covers 14 residues. The V gene end was trimmed by 1 base and the J gene end by 5 bases; junction bases not matched to a gene: 1. The CDR3: CASSEGTGGNEQYF. In DNA, the CDR3 is TGTGCCAGCAGTGAAGGGACAGGGGGCAACGAGCAGTACTTC.

The sample holds one count of this clone. An end of the junction does not agree with germline; a read error may underlie this. This chain uses TRBV7-7 with TRBJ2-7; D might be TRBD1 (6 bases). This CDR3 spans 13 amino acids. The germline V gene encodes CDR1 SSHAT and CDR2 FNYEAQ (reference sequence). The CDR3 DNA is TGTGCTAGCAGCTCGACACAGGGAAGCGAGCAGTACTTC. It is translated as CASSSTQGSEQYF.

The genes are TRBV19 and TRBJ2-1; tentatively, D is TRBD1 or TRBD2 (5 bases each). Germline V lookup: CDR1 LNHDA, CDR2 SQIVND (reference sequence). The CDR3 is 13 residues long. Deletions cut 3 bases from V and 9 bases from J, with 12 bases between. As DNA, the CDR3 is TGTGCCAGTAGTATCTGGGGGATCAGTGAGCAGTTCTTC. Translation: CASSIWGISEQFF.